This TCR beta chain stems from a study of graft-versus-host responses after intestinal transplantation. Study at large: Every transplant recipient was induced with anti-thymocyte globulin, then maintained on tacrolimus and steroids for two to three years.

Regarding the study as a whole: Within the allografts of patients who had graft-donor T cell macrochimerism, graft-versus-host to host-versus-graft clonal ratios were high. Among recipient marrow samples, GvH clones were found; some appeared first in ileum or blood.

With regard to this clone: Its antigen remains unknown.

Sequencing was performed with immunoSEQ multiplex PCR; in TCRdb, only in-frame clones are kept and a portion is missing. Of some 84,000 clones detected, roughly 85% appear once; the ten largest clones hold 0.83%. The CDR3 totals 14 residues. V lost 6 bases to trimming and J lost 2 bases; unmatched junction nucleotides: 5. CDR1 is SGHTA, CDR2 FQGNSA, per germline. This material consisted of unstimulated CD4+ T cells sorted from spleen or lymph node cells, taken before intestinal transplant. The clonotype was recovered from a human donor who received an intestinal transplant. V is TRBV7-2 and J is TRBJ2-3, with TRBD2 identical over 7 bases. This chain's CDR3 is CASRRDYLTDTQYF. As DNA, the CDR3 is TGTGCCAGCAGGAGGGACTACCTCACAGATACGCAGTATTTT.